A single sample is the source of the 23 T cell receptor beta chains below, sequenced in a study of cytomegalovirus exposure and HLA in healthy donors. Amplification used 60 Vbeta primers and 13 Jbeta primers. The repertoire was sequenced with immunoSEQ multiplex PCR; TCRdb's copy has only in-frame clones and lacks some. The sample gives some 87,000 clones, 78% of which show up once; 5.5% to 7% is in the top ten. Sequencing was done on a sample of PBMCs. Receptor source: a man younger than 30 in good health and CMV-seropositive.

This clone turned up a few times. The chain uses TRBV28 and TRBJ1-5; 9 bases map to TRBD1. CDR1 and CDR2 (germline): MDHEN, SYDVKM. V lost 10 bases to trimming and J lost 2 bases; unmatched junction nucleotides: 6. The CDR3 runs 14 residues. In DNA, the CDR3 is TGTGCCACAGCGGACAGGGGCGGCAATCAGCCCCAGCATTTT. Protein product: CATADRGGNQPQHF.

This rearrangement joins TRBV9 to TRBJ2-1; 7 bases line up with TRBD2. Trimming cost V 0 bases and J 6 bases; bases outside gene matches: 3. The CDR3 extends over 14 amino acids. Germline assignment: CDR1 SGDLS and CDR2 YYNGEE. CDR3 amino acids: CASSVAASGNEQFF. For the CDR3, the DNA is TGTGCCAGCAGCGTAGCGGCTAGCGGCAATGAGCAGTTCTTC.

The chain recombines TRBV7-9 with TRBJ2-5; D might be TRBD1 (6 bases). V was pared by 0 bases and J by 4 bases, with 9 bases between. The CDR3 length is 14 residues. CDR1 is SEHNR and CDR2 is FQNEAQ in the germline V gene (reference sequence). For the CDR3, the DNA is TGTGCCAGCAGCTTAGCCGGGACAACAGAGACCCAGTACTTC. Translating it yields CASSLAGTTETQYF. The entire variable domain, with the rest obtained from reference TRBV7-9 and TRBJ2-5, is as follows: DTGVSQNPRHKITKRGQNVTFRCDPISEHNRLYWYRQTLGQGPEFLTYFQNEAQLEKSRLLSDRFSAERPKGSFSTLEIQRTEQGDSAMYLCASSLAGTTETQYFGPGTRLLVL.

The rearrangement joins TRBV6-5 to TRBJ1-1, with 7 bases that match TRBD1. Germline values: CDR1 MNHEY, CDR2 SVGAGI. J lost 6 bases, V lost 5 bases, and 12 bases had no gene match. This CDR3 has 15 residues. CDR3: CASSRAGDRAPEAFF. Here the CDR3 DNA reads TGTGCCAGCAGTAGAGCGGGCGACAGGGCCCCTGAAGCTTTCTTT.

This clone was observed once. This rearrangement joins TRBV4-2 to TRBJ2-1; 13 nucleotides agree with TRBD2. V shed 1 base, J shed 7 bases, and the junction held 10 bases outside the gene matches. Germline V gives CDR1 LGHNA, CDR2 YNFKEQ. This CDR3 region has 18 residues. CDR3 nucleotide sequence: TGTGCCAGCAGCCAAGGTGGGGGAACTAGCGGGAGGGAAAATGAGCAGTTCTTC. Protein product: CASSQGGGTSGRENEQFF.

The V and J genes are TRBV27 and TRBJ2-4; 8 bases match TRBD1. CDR3 length equals 13 residues. Unmatched junction bases numbered 6, after V lost 7 bases and J lost 7 bases. CDR1 is MNHEY, CDR2 SMNVEV, per germline (reference sequence). Here the CDR3 DNA reads TGTGCCAGCATCGGACAGGGTGAGAACATTCAGTACTTC. It yields the protein CASIGQGENIQYF.

V and J are TRBV4-1 and TRBJ1-4; 12 bases fit TRBD1. V lost 4 bases and J lost 6; bases outside the gene matches: 15. CDR1 is MGHRA, CDR2 YSYEKL, per germline. This CDR3 contains 19 residues. Here the CDR3 reads CASSRLPGQGAGVDEKLFF. Written as DNA, the CDR3 is TGCGCCAGCAGCCGATTACCGGGACAGGGGGCGGGAGTCGATGAAAAACTGTTTTTT.

The chain employs TRBV28 and TRBJ2-1; D ambiguous. The CDR3 is 12 residues long. Germline CDR1 reads MDHEN; CDR2 reads SYDVKM. The V end lost 2 bases, the J end lost 7 bases, and 6 bases lay between the germline ends. CDR3 protein: CASSLTENEQFF. The CDR3 bases are TGTGCCAGCAGTTTAACCGAGAATGAGCAGTTCTTC.

This sequence joins TRBV10-3 and TRBJ2-1; 11 bases map to TRBD2. This CDR3 has 14 residues. The germline V gene encodes CDR1 ENHRY and CDR2 SYGVKD. V gave up 6 bases and J gave up 6 bases; unmatched junction bases: 4. CDR3 in DNA: TGTGCCATCAGATCACTAGCGGGAGTCAATGAGCAGTTCTTC. Residues: CAIRSLAGVNEQFF.

The V call is TRBV6-4, the J call TRBJ2-1; 7 bases agree with TRBD1. Germline values: CDR1 MRHNA, CDR2 SNTAGT. There are 18 residues in the CDR3. With V trimmed by 3 bases and J by 7 bases, 18 bases remained unmatched. CDR3 in DNA: TGTGCCAGCAGTGATTTCGCAGGGGGAATCACAAGACTAAATGAGCAGTTCTTC. Translating it yields CASSDFAGGITRLNEQFF.

The V and J genes are TRBV25-1 and TRBJ1-4; D call uncertain. Germline V lookup: CDR1 MGHDK, CDR2 SYGVNS. Trimming removed 2 bases from V and 4 bases from J, with 11 bases in between. The CDR3 sequence is 15 residues long. CDR3 loop: CASSETARDNEKLFF. CDR3 nucleotides: TGTGCCAGCAGTGAAACGGCTCGGGATAATGAAAAACTGTTTTTT.

The gene calls are TRBV28 and TRBJ2-3; D gene unclear. Trimming removed 5 bases at V and 6 bases at J, with 9 bases between. The germline V gene has CDR1 MDHEN and CDR2 SYDVKM. The CDR3 has 12 amino acids. Written as DNA, the CDR3 is TGTGCCAGCAGTCTCATAGTGGATACGCAGTATTTT. Its translation is CASSLIVDTQYF.

The V gene is TRBV28, the J gene TRBJ2-7; 7 nucleotides line up with TRBD1. Trimming removed 6 bases from V and 2 bases from J; junction bases left unmatched: 7. Germline V CDR1 and CDR2: MDHEN, SYDVKM. This CDR3 is 14 amino acids long. The CDR3, as DNA: TGTGCCAGCAGAGGAGACAGGGAAACCTACGAGCAGTACTTC. It specifies CASRGDRETYEQYF.

The chain combines TRBV18 with TRBJ1-2; 7 nucleotides align to TRBD1. Per the germline V gene, CDR1 is KGHSH and CDR2 is LQKENI. The V gene end was trimmed by 2 bases and the J gene end by 1 base; junction bases not matched to a gene: 4. The CDR3 length is 15 residues. CDR3 coding DNA: TGTGCCAGCTCACCAATCCGGGACAGTAACTATGGCTACACCTTC. This sequence encodes CASSPIRDSNYGYTF.

V usage is TRBV15 and J usage is TRBJ2-1; 14 bases line up with TRBD2. Germline V lookup: CDR1 LNHNV, CDR2 YYDKDF (reference sequence). J lost 8 bases, V lost 8 bases, and 5 bases had no gene match. The CDR3 totals 14 residues. The CDR3 DNA is TGTGCCACCGCAGGGACTAGCGGGAGCCATGAGCAGTTCTTC. It yields the protein CATAGTSGSHEQFF.

The chain has TRBV5-4 and TRBJ1-4, with 8 bases matching TRBD1. The CDR3 covers 14 residues. The germline V gene encodes CDR1 SGHNT and CDR2 YYREEE (reference sequence). J was trimmed by 5 bases and V by 3 bases; bases with no gene match: 3. The CDR3 bases are TGTGCCAGCAGCTGGACAGGGCGAAATGAAAAACTGTTTTTT. Protein product: CASSWTGRNEKLFF.

This rearrangement joins TRBV6-1 to TRBJ2-3; D uncertain. Germline lookup yields CDR1 MNHNS and CDR2 SASEGT. This CDR3 is 15 amino acids long. Between the trimmed V and J ends, which lost 4 bases and 1 base, there was a span of 12 bases. This CDR3 is CASSAYPRGTDTQYF. Here the CDR3 DNA reads TGTGCCAGCAGTGCTTACCCAAGAGGCACAGATACGCAGTATTTT.

The chain couples TRBV4-1 to TRBJ2-1, with D uncertain. Germline CDR1 reads MGHRA; CDR2 reads YSYEKL. Trimming removed 1 base from V and 0 bases from J, with 10 bases in between. This CDR3 is built from 16 residues. CDR3 DNA sequence: TGCGCCAGCAGCCAAGCTTTCCGCGGCTCCTACAATGAGCAGTTCTTC. Protein sequence: CASSQAFRGSYNEQFF.

The chain carries TRBV6-5 and TRBJ2-2; tentative D call: TRBD2 (6 bases). CDR3 length: 13 residues. Germline lookup yields CDR1 MNHEY and CDR2 SVGAGI. V was cut by 0 bases and J by 7 bases, with 6 bases left in between. The CDR3 reads CASSYSGGGELFF. CDR3 sequence (DNA): TGTGCCAGCAGTTACTCGGGGGGCGGGGAGCTGTTTTTT.

The V call is TRBV7-9, the J call TRBJ2-7; D call uncertain. CDR1 is SEHNR, CDR2 FQNEAQ, per germline (reference sequence). V lost 1 base to trimming and J lost 2 bases, with 9 bases between them. This CDR3 comprises 14 residues. In nucleotides, the CDR3 is TGTGCCAGCAGCTTAGTGGCGGTTCCCTACGAGCAGTACTTC. Protein sequence: CASSLVAVPYEQYF.

V is TRBV28 and J is TRBJ1-1; D is ambiguous. The CDR3 spans 11 residues. Trimming took 3 bases from V and 10 from J, leaving 9 bases between them. The germline gives CDR1 MDHEN, CDR2 SYDVKM. The CDR3 protein is CASSLSVLAFF. The DNA of the CDR3 is TGTGCCAGCAGTTTGAGTGTGTTAGCTTTCTTT.

This clone was counted between two and nine times. The chain carries TRBV5-4 and TRBJ2-1; 8 bases are a match to TRBD2. The germline gives CDR1 SGHNT, CDR2 YYREEE (reference sequence). The CDR3 contains 12 residues. V lost 1 base and J lost 9; bases outside the gene matches: 0. CDR3 nucleotides: TGTGCCAGCAGCTTGACTAGCGGTGAGCAGTTCTTC. This codes for CASSLTSGEQFF.

This clone was recorded a few times. The gene calls are TRBV7-2 and TRBJ2-7, with TRBD1 matching over 10 bases. The CDR3 totals 16 residues. Germline V CDR1 and CDR2: SGHTA, FQGNSA. V was pared by 5 bases and J by 7 bases, with 14 bases of the junction left unmatched. CDR3 sequence reads: CASSVTSGTGVNEQYF. CDR3 coding DNA: TGTGCCAGCAGCGTCACCTCCGGGACAGGGGTTAATGAGCAGTACTTC.